These 8 T cell receptor beta chains share one sample of origin, sequenced in a study of cytomegalovirus exposure and HLA in healthy donors. TCRdb's copy holds only in-frame clones and misses some; the assay was immunoSEQ multiplex PCR. The sample contains about 98,000 clones, around 88% of which appear only once. Sample: PBMCs. These receptors were collected from a woman in her twenties or thirties in good health and CMV-seronegative.

The chain carries TRBV5-6 and TRBJ1-2; tentative D call: TRBD1 (5 bases). The germline V gene encodes CDR1 SGHDT and CDR2 YYEEEE. V was trimmed by 6 bases and J by 1 base, leaving 19 bases between them. This CDR3 has 16 amino acids. The CDR3 spells CASNYGGRKINYGYTF. The DNA for the CDR3 is TGTGCCAGCAATTATGGGGGGAGGAAAATTAACTATGGCTACACCTTC. Full variable domain (remainder filled in from reference TRBV5-6 and TRBJ1-2): DAGVTQSPTHLIKTRGQQVTLRCSPKSGHDTVSWYQQALGQGPQFIFQYYEEEERQRGNFPDRFSGHQFPNYSSELNVNALLLGDSALYLCASNYGGRKINYGYTFGSGTRLTVV.

The genes are TRBV7-9 and TRBJ2-5; D is uncertain. The CDR3 sequence is 15 residues long. Germline V CDR1 and CDR2: SEHNR, FQNEAQ (reference sequence). With 4 bases removed from V and 3 bases from J, the gap between germline ends came to 15 bases. The CDR3 DNA is TGTGCCAGCAGCTCTCGCCTCGACTCAAAAGAGACCCAGTACTTC. This sequence encodes CASSSRLDSKETQYF. Full variable domain (rest looked up from reference TRBV7-9 and TRBJ2-5): DTGVSQNPRHKITKRGQNVTFRCDPISEHNRLYWYRQTLGQGPEFLTYFQNEAQLEKSRLLSDRFSAERPKGSFSTLEIQRTEQGDSAMYLCASSSRLDSKETQYFGPGTRLLVL.

The chain is built from TRBV27 and TRBJ1-1; possible D gene TRBD1, 6 bases. Germline CDR1 MNHEY, CDR2 SMNVEV (reference sequence). Trimming removed 6 bases at V and 5 bases at J, with 22 bases between. The CDR3 sequence is 16 residues long. The CDR3 DNA reads as TGTGCCAGCAGCCCCCAACGCCCCCAGGGGTGGACTGAAGCTTTCTTT. This translates into CASSPQRPQGWTEAFF.

This chain uses TRBV19 with TRBJ2-7; the D gene is possibly TRBD2 (5 bases). Trimming removed 5 bases at V and 7 bases at J, with 15 bases between. CDR3 size: 13 residues. CDR1 is LNHDA and CDR2 is SQIVND in the germline V gene (reference sequence). The CDR3 DNA sequence: TGTGCCAGTAGTTTTAACCCAGGACTGGAGCAGTACTTC. Its translation is CASSFNPGLEQYF.

The chain uses TRBV5-4 and TRBJ2-3, with TRBD2 matching over 12 bases. This CDR3 contains 16 residues. Losses at the gene ends were 2 bases for V and 3 bases for J; bases not matched to a gene: 4. Germline V gives CDR1 SGHNT, CDR2 YYREEE (reference sequence). The CDR3 nucleotides are TGTGCCAGCAGCTTAAGGACTAGCGGGACAACAGATACGCAGTATTTT. Protein sequence: CASSLRTSGTTDTQYF.

This chain uses TRBV15 with TRBJ2-3, with D unresolved. The CDR3 is 15 amino acids. Trimming removed 6 bases at V and 2 bases at J, with 15 bases between. Per the germline V gene, CDR1 is LNHNV and CDR2 is YYDKDF (reference sequence). The CDR3 protein is CATRGLSKFTDTQYF. CDR3 sequence (DNA): TGTGCCACCAGGGGCCTTAGTAAATTCACAGATACGCAGTATTTT.

This sequence joins TRBV7-9 and TRBJ2-3; 9 positions agree with TRBD1. V lost 4 bases, J lost 4 bases, and 3 bases stayed unmatched. Per germline, CDR1 SEHNR and CDR2 FQNEAQ (reference sequence). This CDR3 comprises 14 residues. CDR3 nucleotides: TGTGCCAGCAGCTCTAGGACAGGGGCAGATACGCAGTATTTT. Its protein is CASSSRTGADTQYF.

J is TRBJ2-3 and V is TRBV5-6, with 13 nucleotides matching TRBD2. Trimming removed 4 bases from V and 4 bases from J; junction bases left unmatched: 3. Per the germline V gene, CDR1 is SGHDT and CDR2 is YYEEEE. The CDR3 loop spans 15 amino acids. The CDR3 region is CASSPGLAGSDTQYF. In nucleotides, the CDR3 is TGTGCCAGCAGCCCGGGACTAGCGGGGTCAGATACGCAGTATTTT.